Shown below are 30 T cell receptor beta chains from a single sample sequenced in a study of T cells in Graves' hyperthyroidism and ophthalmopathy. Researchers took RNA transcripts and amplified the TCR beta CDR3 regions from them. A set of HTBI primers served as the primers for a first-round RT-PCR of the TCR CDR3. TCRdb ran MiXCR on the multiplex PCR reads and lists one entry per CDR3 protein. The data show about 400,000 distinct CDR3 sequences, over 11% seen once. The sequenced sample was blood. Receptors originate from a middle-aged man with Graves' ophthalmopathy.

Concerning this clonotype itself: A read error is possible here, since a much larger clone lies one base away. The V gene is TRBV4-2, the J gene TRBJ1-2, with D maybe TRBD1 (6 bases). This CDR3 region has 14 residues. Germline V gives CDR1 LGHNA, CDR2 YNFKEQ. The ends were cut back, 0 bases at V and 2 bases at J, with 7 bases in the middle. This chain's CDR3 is CASSQDRGNYGYTF. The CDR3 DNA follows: TGTGCCAGCAGCCAAGACAGGGGAAACTATGGCTACACCTTC.

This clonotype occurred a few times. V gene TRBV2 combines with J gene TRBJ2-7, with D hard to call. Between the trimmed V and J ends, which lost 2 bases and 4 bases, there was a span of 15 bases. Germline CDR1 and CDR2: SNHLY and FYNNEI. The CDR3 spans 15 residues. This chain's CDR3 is CASSETRLGSYEQYF. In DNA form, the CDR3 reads TGTGCCAGCAGTGAAACCCGTCTTGGCAGTTACGAGCAGTACTTC.

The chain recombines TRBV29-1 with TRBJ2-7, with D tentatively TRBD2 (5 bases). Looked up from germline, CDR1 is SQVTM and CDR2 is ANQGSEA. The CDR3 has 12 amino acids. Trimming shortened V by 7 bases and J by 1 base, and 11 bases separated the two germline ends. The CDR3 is CSAKDSSYEQYF. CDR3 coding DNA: TGCAGCGCAAAGGACTCATCCTACGAGCAGTACTTC.

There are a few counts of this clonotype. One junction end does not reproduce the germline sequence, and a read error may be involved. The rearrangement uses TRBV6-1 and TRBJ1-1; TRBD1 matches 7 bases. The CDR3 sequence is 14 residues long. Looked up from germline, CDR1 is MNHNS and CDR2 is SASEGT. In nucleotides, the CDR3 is TGTGCCAGCAGCGCTCCGGGACAGAACACTGGAGCTTTCTTT. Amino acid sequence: CASSAPGQNTGAFF.

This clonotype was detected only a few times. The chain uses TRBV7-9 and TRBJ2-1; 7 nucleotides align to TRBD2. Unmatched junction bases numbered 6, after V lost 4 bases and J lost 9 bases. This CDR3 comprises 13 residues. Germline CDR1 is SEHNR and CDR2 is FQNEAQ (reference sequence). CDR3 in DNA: TGTGCCAGCAGCTCAAAGGCGGGGGTTGAGCAGTTCTTC. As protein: CASSSKAGVEQFF.

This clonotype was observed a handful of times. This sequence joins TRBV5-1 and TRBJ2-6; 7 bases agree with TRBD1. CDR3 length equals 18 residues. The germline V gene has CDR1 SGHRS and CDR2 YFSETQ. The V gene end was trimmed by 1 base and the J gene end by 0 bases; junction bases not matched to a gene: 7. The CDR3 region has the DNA TGCGCCAGCAGCTTGTTTGGGGGACAGACCTCTGGGGCCAACGTCCTGACTTTC. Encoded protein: CASSLFGGQTSGANVLTF.

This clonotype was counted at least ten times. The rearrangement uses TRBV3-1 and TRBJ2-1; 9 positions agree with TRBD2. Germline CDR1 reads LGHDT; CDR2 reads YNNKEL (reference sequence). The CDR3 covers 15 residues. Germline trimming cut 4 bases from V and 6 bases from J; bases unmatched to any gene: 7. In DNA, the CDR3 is TGTGCCAGCAGCCCTATGGCGGGAGGGGGCAATGAGCAGTTCTTC. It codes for CASSPMAGGGNEQFF.

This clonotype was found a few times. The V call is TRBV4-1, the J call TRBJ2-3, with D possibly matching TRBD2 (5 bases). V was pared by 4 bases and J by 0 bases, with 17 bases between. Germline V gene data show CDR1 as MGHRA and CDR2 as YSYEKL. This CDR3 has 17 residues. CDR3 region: CASSLLSLAGSTDTQYF. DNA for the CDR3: TGCGCCAGCAGCCTCCTCTCCCTAGCAGGTAGCACAGATACGCAGTATTTT.

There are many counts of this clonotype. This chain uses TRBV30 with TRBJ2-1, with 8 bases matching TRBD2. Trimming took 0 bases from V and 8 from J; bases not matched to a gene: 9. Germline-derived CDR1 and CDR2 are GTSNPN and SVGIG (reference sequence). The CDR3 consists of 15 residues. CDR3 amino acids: CAWSVGAAGGDEQFF. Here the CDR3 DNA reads TGTGCCTGGAGTGTAGGAGCCGCCGGGGGGGATGAGCAGTTCTTC.

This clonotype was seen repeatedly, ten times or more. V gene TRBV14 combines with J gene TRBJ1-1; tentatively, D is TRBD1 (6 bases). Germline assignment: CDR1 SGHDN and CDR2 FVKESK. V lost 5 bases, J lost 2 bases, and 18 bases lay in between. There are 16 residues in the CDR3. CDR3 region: CASSSGRDTTNTEAFF. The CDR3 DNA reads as TGTGCCAGCAGCTCAGGCCGGGACACCACTAACACTGAAGCTTTCTTT.

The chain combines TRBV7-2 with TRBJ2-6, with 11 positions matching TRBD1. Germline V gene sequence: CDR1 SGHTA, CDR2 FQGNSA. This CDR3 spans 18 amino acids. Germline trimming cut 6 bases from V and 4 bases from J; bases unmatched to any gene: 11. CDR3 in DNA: TGTGCCAGCAGTATCGAAGGACAGGGGGCTCCCGGGGCCAACGTCCTGACTTTC. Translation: CASSIEGQGAPGANVLTF.

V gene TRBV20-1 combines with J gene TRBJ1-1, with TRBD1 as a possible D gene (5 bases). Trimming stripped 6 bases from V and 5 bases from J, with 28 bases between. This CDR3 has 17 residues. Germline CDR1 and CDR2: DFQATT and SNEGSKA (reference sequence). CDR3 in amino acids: CSASGGEGRRGRTEAFF. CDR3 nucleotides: TGCAGTGCAAGTGGCGGAGAGGGGCGCCGCGGGAGAACTGAAGCTTTCTTT.

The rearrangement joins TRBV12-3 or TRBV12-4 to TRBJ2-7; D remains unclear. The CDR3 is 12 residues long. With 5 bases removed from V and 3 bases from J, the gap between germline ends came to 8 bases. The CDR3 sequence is CASSPYIYEQYF. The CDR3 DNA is TGTGCCAGCAGTCCATACATCTACGAGCAGTACTTC.

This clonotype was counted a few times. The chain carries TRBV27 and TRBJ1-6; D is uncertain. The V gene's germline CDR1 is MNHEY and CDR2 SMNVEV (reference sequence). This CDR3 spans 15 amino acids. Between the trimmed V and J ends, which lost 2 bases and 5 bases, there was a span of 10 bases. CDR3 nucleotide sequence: TGTGCCAGCAGTTTAAAGAGGGCTGATAATTCACCCCTCCACTTT. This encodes CASSLKRADNSPLHF.

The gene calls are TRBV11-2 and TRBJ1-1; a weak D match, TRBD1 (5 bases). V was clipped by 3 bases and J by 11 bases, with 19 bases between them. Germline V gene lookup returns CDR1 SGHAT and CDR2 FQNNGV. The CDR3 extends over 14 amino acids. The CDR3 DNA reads TGTGCCAGCAGCTTTAGCCGGGGGGACCTTAACGCTTTCTTT. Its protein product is CASSFSRGDLNAFF. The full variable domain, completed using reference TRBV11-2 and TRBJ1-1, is EAGVAQSPRYKIIEKRQSVAFWCNPISGHATLYWYQQILGQGPKLLIQFQNNGVVDDSQLPKDRFSAERLKGVDSTLKIQPAKLEDSAVYLCASSFSRGDLNAFFGQGTRLTVV.

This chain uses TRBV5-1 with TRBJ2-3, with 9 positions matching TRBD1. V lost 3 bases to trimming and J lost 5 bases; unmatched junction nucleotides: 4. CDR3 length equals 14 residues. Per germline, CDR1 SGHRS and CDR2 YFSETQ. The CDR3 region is CASSSSGQGDTQYF. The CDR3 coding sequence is TGCGCCAGCAGCTCCTCGGGACAGGGAGATACGCAGTATTTT.

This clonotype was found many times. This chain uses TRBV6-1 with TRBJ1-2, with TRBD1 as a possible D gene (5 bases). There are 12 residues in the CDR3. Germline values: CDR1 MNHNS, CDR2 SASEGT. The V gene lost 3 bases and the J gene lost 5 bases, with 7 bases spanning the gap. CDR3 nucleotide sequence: TGTGCCAGCAGTGACCGGGGGTATGGCTACACCTTC. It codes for CASSDRGYGYTF.

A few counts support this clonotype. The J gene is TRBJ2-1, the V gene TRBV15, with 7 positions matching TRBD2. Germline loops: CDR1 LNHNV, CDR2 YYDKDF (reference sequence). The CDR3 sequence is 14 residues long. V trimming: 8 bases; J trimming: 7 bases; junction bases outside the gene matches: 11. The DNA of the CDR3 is TGTGCCACCGGGGTTGGGGGGGTTGGGAATGAGCAGTTCTTC. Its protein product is CATGVGGVGNEQFF.

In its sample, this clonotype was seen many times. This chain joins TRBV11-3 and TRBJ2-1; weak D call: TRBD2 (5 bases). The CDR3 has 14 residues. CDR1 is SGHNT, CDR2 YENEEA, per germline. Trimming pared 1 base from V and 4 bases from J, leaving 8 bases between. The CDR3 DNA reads TGTGCCAGCAGCTTAGGATCGGGATACAATGAGCAGTTCTTC. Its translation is CASSLGSGYNEQFF.

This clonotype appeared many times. The CDR3 coding sequence is TGCGCCAGCAGCGAGGTGGGGGGGGATCAGCCCCAGCATTTT. It codes for CASSEVGGDQPQHF. This chain joins TRBV10-2 and TRBJ1-5; possible D gene TRBD1, 5 bases. The germline CDR1 and CDR2 sequences are WSHSY and SAAADI. Trimming cost V 6 bases and J 5 bases, with 14 bases left between them. The CDR3 has 14 residues.

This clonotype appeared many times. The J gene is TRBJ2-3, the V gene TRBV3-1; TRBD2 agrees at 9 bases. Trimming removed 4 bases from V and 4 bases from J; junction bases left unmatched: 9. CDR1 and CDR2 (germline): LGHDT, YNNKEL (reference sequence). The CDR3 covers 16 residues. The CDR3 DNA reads TGTGCCAGCAGCCCAGTCGGTAGCGGGAGACCAGATACGCAGTATTTT. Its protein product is CASSPVGSGRPDTQYF.

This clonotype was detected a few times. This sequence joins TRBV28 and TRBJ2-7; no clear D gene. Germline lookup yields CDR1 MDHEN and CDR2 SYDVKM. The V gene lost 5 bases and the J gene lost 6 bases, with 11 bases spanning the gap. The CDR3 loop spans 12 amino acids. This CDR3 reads CASSPLQLEQYF. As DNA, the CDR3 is TGTGCCAGCAGTCCCCTCCAACTCGAGCAGTACTTC. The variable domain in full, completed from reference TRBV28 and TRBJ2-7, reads DVKVTQSSRYLVKRTGEKVFLECVQDMDHENMFWYRQDPGLGLRLIYFSYDVKMKEKGDIPEGYSVSREKKERFSLILESASTNQTSMYLCASSPLQLEQYFGPGTRLTVT.

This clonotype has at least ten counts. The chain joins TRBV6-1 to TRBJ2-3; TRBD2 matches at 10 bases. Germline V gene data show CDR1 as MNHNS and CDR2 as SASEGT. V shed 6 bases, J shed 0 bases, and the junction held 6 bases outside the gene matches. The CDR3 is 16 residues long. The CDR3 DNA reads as TGTGCCAGCAGGGGCGGACTAGCGGAAAGCACAGATACGCAGTATTTT. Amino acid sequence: CASRGGLAESTDTQYF.

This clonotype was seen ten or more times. This chain's CDR3 is CASSLVPGKHEQFF. In DNA, the CDR3 is TGCGCCAGCAGCTTGGTCCCGGGTAAGCATGAGCAGTTCTTC. V is TRBV5-1 and J is TRBJ2-1; D unresolved. Trimming pared 0 bases from V and 8 bases from J, leaving 12 bases between. CDR3 size: 14 residues. Germline V gene sequence: CDR1 SGHRS, CDR2 YFSETQ.

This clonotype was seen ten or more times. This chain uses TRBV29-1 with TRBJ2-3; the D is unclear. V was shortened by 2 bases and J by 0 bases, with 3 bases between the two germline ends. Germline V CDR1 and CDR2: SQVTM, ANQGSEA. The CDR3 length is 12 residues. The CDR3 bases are TGCAGCGTTGAATGGAGCACAGATACGCAGTATTTT. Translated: CSVEWSTDTQYF.

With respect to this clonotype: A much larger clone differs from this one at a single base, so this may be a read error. CDR3 sequence: CASSLAELISSGANVLTF. The DNA for the CDR3 is TGTGCCAGCAGCTTAGCTGAGCTTATTTCCTCTGGGGCCAACGTCCTGACTTTC. This chain joins TRBV7-2 and TRBJ2-6, with D unresolved. Deletions cut 0 bases from V and 0 bases from J, with 12 bases between. The CDR3 has 18 amino acids. Germline values: CDR1 SGHTA, CDR2 FQGNSA.

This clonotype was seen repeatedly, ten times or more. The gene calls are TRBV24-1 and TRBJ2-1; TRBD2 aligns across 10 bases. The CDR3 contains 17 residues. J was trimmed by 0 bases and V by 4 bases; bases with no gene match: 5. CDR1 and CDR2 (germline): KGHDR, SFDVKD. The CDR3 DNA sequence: TGTGCCACCAGTGACAGTAGCGGGAGGAGCTCCTACAATGAGCAGTTCTTC. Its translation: CATSDSSGRSSYNEQFF.

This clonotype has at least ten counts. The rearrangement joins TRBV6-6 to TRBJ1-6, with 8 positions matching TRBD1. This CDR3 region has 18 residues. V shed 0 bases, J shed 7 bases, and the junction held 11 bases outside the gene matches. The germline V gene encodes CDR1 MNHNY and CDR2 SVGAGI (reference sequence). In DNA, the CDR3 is TGTGCCAGCAGTTACTCCCGGCCAGGGGGCGCGCAGAATTCACCCCTCCACTTT. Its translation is CASSYSRPGGAQNSPLHF.

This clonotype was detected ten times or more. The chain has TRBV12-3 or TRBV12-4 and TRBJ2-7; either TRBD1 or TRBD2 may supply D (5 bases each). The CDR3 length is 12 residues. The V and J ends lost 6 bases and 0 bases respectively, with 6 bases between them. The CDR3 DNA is TGTGCCAGCAGGGGACCCTCCTACGAGCAGTACTTC. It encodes CASRGPSYEQYF.

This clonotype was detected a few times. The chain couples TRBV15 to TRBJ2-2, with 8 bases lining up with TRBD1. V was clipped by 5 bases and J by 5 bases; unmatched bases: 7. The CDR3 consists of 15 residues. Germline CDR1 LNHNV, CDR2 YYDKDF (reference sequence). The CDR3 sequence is CATSPRTGRTGELFF. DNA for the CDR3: TGTGCCACCAGCCCAAGGACAGGGCGGACCGGGGAGCTGTTTTTT.